The 11 T cell receptor beta chains listed next were all sequenced from one sample in a study of T cells after yellow fever vaccination. In TCRdb, the 5' RACE reads were re-called with MiXCR into one record per CDR3 protein. This sample has hundreds of thousands of distinct CDR3 sequences, with just over 20% found just once. The input for sequencing was PBMCs, taken approximately 20 days after the first yellow fever vaccination. Source of these receptors: a man aged 18 to 30 who received the YFV17D yellow fever vaccine.

The chain couples TRBV4-1 to TRBJ2-7, with 11 positions matching TRBD2. V lost 0 bases to trimming and J lost 6 bases; unmatched junction nucleotides: 7. The CDR3 spans 16 residues. Germline loops: CDR1 MGHRA, CDR2 YSYEKL. The CDR3 spells CASSQEQLAGVLEQYF. CDR3 nucleotide sequence: TGCGCCAGCAGCCAAGAGCAACTAGCGGGGGTTCTCGAGCAGTACTTC.

Only a few counts were recorded for this clonotype. The V call is TRBV24-1, the J call TRBJ2-2; 8 bases align to TRBD2. Germline V CDR1 and CDR2: KGHDR, SFDVKD. This CDR3 has 14 amino acids. V shed 5 bases and J 5 bases; nucleotides not matched to a gene: 3. CDR3 loop: CATSVTGGTGELFF. The CDR3 DNA reads as TGTGCCACCAGTGTAACGGGGGGGACCGGGGAGCTGTTTTTT.

This chain joins TRBV4-2 and TRBJ2-5; D may be TRBD1 or TRBD2 (5 bases each). V lost 0 bases, J lost 4 bases, and 18 bases lay in between. The CDR3 consists of 17 residues. Germline lookup yields CDR1 LGHNA and CDR2 YNFKEQ. CDR3: CASSQDPPSGGSETQYF. The CDR3 nucleotides read TGTGCCAGCAGCCAAGACCCGCCCAGTGGGGGTTCAGAGACCCAGTACTTC.

The gene calls are TRBV12-3 or TRBV12-4 and TRBJ2-7; tentatively, D is TRBD1 (6 bases). This CDR3 region has 15 residues. Trimming left V 5 bases short and J 0 bases short, with 14 bases between. The DNA of the CDR3 is TGTGCCAGCAGTCCCCAGGACAGAAGCTCCTACGAGCAGTACGTC. This encodes CASSPQDRSSYEQYV.

This chain links TRBV19 with TRBJ2-1, with D perhaps TRBD1 (6 bases). This CDR3 spans 14 amino acids. V was clipped by 1 base and J by 6 bases, with 10 bases between them. Germline CDR1 reads LNHDA; CDR2 reads SQIVND (reference sequence). CDR3 in DNA: TGTGCCAGTAGTATAGGGGGACACTTCAATGAGCAGTTCTTC. It encodes CASSIGGHFNEQFF.

This clonotype was seen many times. V and J are TRBV6-5 and TRBJ1-2, with D maybe TRBD1 (6 bases). There are 16 residues in the CDR3. Germline CDR1 reads MNHEY; CDR2 reads SVGAGI. Deletions cut 2 bases from V and 6 bases from J, with 19 bases between. CDR3 loop: CASSYPPLVQGNGYTF. The CDR3 DNA reads as TGTGCCAGCAGTTACCCGCCCCTCGTACAGGGAAATGGCTACACCTTC.

The V gene is TRBV23-1, the J gene TRBJ2-6; D remains ambiguous. TRBV23-1 is sorted into the ORF group, with uncertain function. V lost 7 bases and J 3 bases, leaving 19 bases between the germline ends. This CDR3 comprises 17 residues. The CDR3 here is CASIRRSSSGGANVLTF. The CDR3 region has the DNA TGCGCCAGCATTCGTCGGTCGTCGTCGGGTGGGGCCAACGTCCTGACTTTC.

This chain uses TRBV28 with TRBJ2-7, with 7 positions matching TRBD2. This CDR3 region has 17 residues. The V gene's germline CDR1 is MDHEN and CDR2 SYDVKM. V shed 3 bases and J 4 bases; nucleotides not matched to a gene: 15. CDR3 loop: CASSFREAGPFSYEQYF. In DNA, the CDR3 is TGTGCCAGCAGTTTTAGGGAAGCGGGGCCCTTTTCTTACGAGCAGTACTTC.

This chain joins TRBV7-9 and TRBJ2-3; 14 nucleotides agree with TRBD2. V was clipped by 5 bases and J by 8 bases; unmatched bases: 12. Germline CDR1 is SEHNR and CDR2 is FQNEAQ (reference sequence). The CDR3 is 17 residues long. This chain's CDR3 is CASSPGTSGGQRGTQYF. The CDR3 DNA reads as TGTGCCAGCAGCCCTGGGACTAGCGGGGGTCAACGGGGTACGCAGTATTTT.

In its sample, this clonotype was seen a few times. The chain uses TRBV7-9 and TRBJ2-7; D is ambiguous. V lost 2 bases to trimming and J lost 2 bases, with 7 bases between them. Germline V gene lookup returns CDR1 SEHNR and CDR2 FQNEAQ (reference sequence). The CDR3 is 13 amino acids. CDR3 loop: CASSLPVPYEQYF. CDR3 bases: TGTGCCAGCAGCTTACCCGTGCCCTACGAGCAGTACTTC.

The rearrangement joins TRBV7-2 to TRBJ2-1; D is unresolved. The V end was cut by 0 bases, the J end by 8 bases, with 11 bases between. The CDR3 covers 14 residues. Per the germline V gene, CDR1 is SGHTA and CDR2 is FQGNSA. The CDR3 DNA follows: TGTGCCAGCAGCTTAGCGGCTCCATCCTATGAGCAGTTCTTC. It specifies CASSLAAPSYEQFF.